This T cell receptor (beta chain) was profiled in a study of human T cells and chemical hapten exposure. Study-wide background: Diphenylcyclopropenone was administered weekly to the scalp of patients throughout the roughly 25-week study.

MiXCR was run by TCRdb on the RACE reads, yielding one entry per CDR3 protein. The repertoire holds around 380,000 distinct CDR3 sequences, with nearly 5% as singletons. Many counts were recorded for this clonotype. Its target is not known. Study-level findings and limits: Every donor had alopecia, and their immune response may therefore differ from healthy people's.

The CDR3 has 17 residues. Germline V gives CDR1 SQVTM, CDR2 ANQGSEA. V was pared by 5 bases and J by 0 bases, with 15 bases of the junction left unmatched. Time point: patch test 1, 2 weeks after DPC sensitization. Treatment in this sample: therapeutic diphenylcyclopropenone sensitization with weekly scalp DPC. The V gene is TRBV29-1, the J gene TRBJ2-5, with TRBD1 matching over 7 bases. The specimen comprised whole blood, sampled in connection with sensitization to the hapten diphenylcyclopropenone (DPC). The clonotype comes from a woman in her fifties or sixties with alopecia areata. Some clones in this sample may be carry-over from other donors' samples. The CDR3 sequence is CSVTNLLQGNNQETQYF. CDR3 DNA: TGCAGCGTTACCAACCTTTTACAGGGGAACAACCAAGAGACCCAGTACTTC.